This T cell receptor beta chain was recorded in a study of cytomegalovirus exposure and HLA in healthy donors (TCRdb year 2017). Broadly, across the study: A later analysis indicated that the roughly 130 validation repertoires were generated on the platform also employed for the approximately 690 repertoires of the first cohort. The study aimed to test whether signatures of past pathogen exposure could be identified by cataloging public T cell receptors. In addition to the first cohort of 666 subjects, a separate validation cohort of approximately 120 different subjects was used. High-throughput TCR immunosequencing, statistical association of individual TCRs with disease status, and machine learning were combined to predict cytomegalovirus infection status. Study-level results and caveats: The classifier was reported to diagnose cytomegalovirus status with high specificity and sensitivity in both the original and validation cohorts. In vitro tests confirmed that a few of the cytomegalovirus-associated TCR beta chains recognize cytomegalovirus antigens. A later analysis lacked HLA typing for the validation cohort, so it scored co-occurrence in that cohort across all 120 or so repertoires. While some public TCRs were present in many individuals, most TCR sequences turned up only very rarely across donors. Subsequent analysis determined that TCRs grouped into clusters in the first cohort also showed a tendency toward co-occurrence across the roughly 110 validation repertoires, and approximately 94% of cluster scores exceeded 0. The authors suggested that the approach could potentially be extended to other disease states and immunological phenotypes. A total of around 150 TCR beta chains were listed by the study as associated with cytomegalovirus.

Concerning this clone: Its antigen remains undetermined. No base quality values were provided; no much bigger clone lies one nucleotide off.

Libraries were made using the immunoSEQ multiplex PCR assay. Per the authors' processing: A statistical classification framework was built to diagnose cytomegalovirus status from the catalog of TCR beta chain sequences. In its TCRdb copy, this immuneACCESS table keeps in-frame sequences only and misses some clones. Where compared with another copy, unresolved V genes explain less than half of these, and the others have no known cause. That table is the source of V, J and clone size, and D and trimming were worked out from the DNA. This sample gives 200,000 or so clones in total; 84% of them show up just once. Clones ranked in the top ten supply around 7% of the sample. Donors formed part of the validation cohort, which comprised 120 subjects and was distinct from the first cohort of some 700 subjects. Sequenced material: PBMCs. The clonotype comes from a man between 18 and 35 years old in good health and CMV-seropositive.

The DNA sequence is given as TGCGCCAGCAGCCAAGAGGGCGGGGGGATTGCTGAAGCTTTCTTT. It translates to CASSQEGGGIAEAFF. The V and J segments used are TRBV4-1 and TRBJ1-1, with TRBD1 as a weak D call on 5 bases. The CDR3 runs 15 residues from the cysteine to the phenylalanine. Of the read, only the CDR3 DNA is kept; its 45 bases are in frame from base 1. The trim is 0 bases for V and 6 bases for J, with a gap of 14 bases between the germline ends. Sequences MGHRA (CDR1) and YSYEKL (CDR2) are obtained from the germline V gene.